These 21 T cell receptor beta chains came from one sample sequenced in a study of shared T cell receptors in the human thymus (dated by TCRdb to the early 2020s). Libraries were prepared through the immunoSEQ multiplex PCR assay. TCRdb mirrors the immuneACCESS table, restricted to in-frame sequences. Some clones are absent from its copies; in checked studies, under half trace to an unresolved V gene, and the reason for the others is unknown. In all, the sample holds hundreds of thousands of clones, and 80% to 90% of those were seen once. Around 0.01% of the sample comes from the top ten. The sample was also reused in another study, on human thymus T cells.

Material for sequencing was thymocytes. These receptors were obtained from a girl less than two years old with a congenital heart defect. Donor details come from another sample of the same person, matched by shared clones.

This sequence joins TRBV7-9 and TRBJ1-5, with 9 bases matching TRBD1. Germline V gene data show CDR1 as SEHNR and CDR2 as FQNEAQ (reference sequence). The length of the CDR3 is 18 residues. V lost 4 bases to trimming and J lost 0 bases; unmatched junction nucleotides: 10. The CDR3 DNA reads TGTGCCAGCAGCTCCGCCTCGTGGACAGGGGATAGCAATCAGCCCCAGCATTTT. As protein: CASSSASWTGDSNQPQHF.

The chain has TRBV4-3 and TRBJ1-1; TRBD1 matches at 11 bases. This CDR3 is built from 21 residues. V was clipped by 4 bases and J by 6 bases; unmatched bases: 25. CDR1 is LGHNA, CDR2 YSLEER, per germline. The CDR3 bases are TGCGCCAGCAGCCCTAACCATTGGGCGCTGGACAGGGGGCGCATACGGCCTGAAGCTTTCTTT. Protein: CASSPNHWALDRGRIRPEAFF.

The chain recombines TRBV5-5 with TRBJ2-3; D is uncertain. Trimming stripped 5 bases from V and 2 bases from J, with 21 bases between. Germline V gene sequence: CDR1 SGHKS, CDR2 YYEKEE (reference sequence). The length of the CDR3 is 17 residues. The CDR3 DNA sequence: TGTGCCAGCAGTCATGTCGGGTTCAAAGAAGACACAGATACGCAGTATTTT. This translates into CASSHVGFKEDTDTQYF.

V gene TRBV5-1 combines with J gene TRBJ2-7, with D possibly TRBD2 on 7 matching bases. Germline CDR1 is SGHRS and CDR2 is YFSETQ. V lost 0 bases to trimming and J lost 2 bases, with 12 bases between them. The CDR3 consists of 15 residues. In DNA, the CDR3 is TGCGCCAGCAGCTTGGAACGGGGGGCCCCCTACGAGCAGTACTTC. Translation: CASSLERGAPYEQYF.

V and J are TRBV4-3 and TRBJ1-4, with TRBD1 identical over 8 bases. V shed 0 bases and J 4 bases; nucleotides not matched to a gene: 7. The CDR3 extends over 17 amino acids. Germline assignment: CDR1 LGHNA and CDR2 YSLEER. The CDR3 nucleotides are TGCGCCAGCAGCCAAGAGGGGGGGACAGGAGATAATGAAAAACTGTTTTTT. Its protein is CASSQEGGTGDNEKLFF.

The rearrangement uses TRBV5-6 and TRBJ2-7, with D maybe TRBD1 (5 bases). Germline V gives CDR1 SGHDT, CDR2 YYEEEE. This CDR3 comprises 13 residues. Trimming cost V 1 base and J 8 bases, with 13 bases left between them. The CDR3 region is CASSLRGHVKQYF. The DNA of the CDR3 is TGTGCCAGCAGCTTGAGGGGTCATGTTAAGCAGTACTTC.

V and J are TRBV7-9 and TRBJ2-5; the match to TRBD2 covers 13 bases. This CDR3 contains 16 residues. V dropped 5 bases and J dropped 2; count of bases not matched to a gene: 5. Looked up from germline, CDR1 is SEHNR and CDR2 is FQNEAQ (reference sequence). The CDR3 region is CASSRGTSGDQETQYF. In DNA, the CDR3 is TGTGCCAGCAGCCGCGGGACTAGCGGGGATCAAGAGACCCAGTACTTC.

J is TRBJ1-2 and V is TRBV10-2; 7 nucleotides agree with TRBD1. The CDR3 has 14 amino acids. Germline V CDR1 and CDR2: WSHSY, SAAADI. V dropped 6 bases and J dropped 3; count of bases not matched to a gene: 7. CDR3 nucleotide sequence: TGCGCCAGCAGGCACGACAGGGTCGACTATGGCTACACCTTC. It codes for CASRHDRVDYGYTF.

The chain uses TRBV11-2 and TRBJ2-1, with 7 bases matching TRBD2. V shed 1 base, J shed 8 bases, and the junction held 8 bases outside the gene matches. Germline V gene sequence: CDR1 SGHAT, CDR2 FQNNGV. The CDR3 spans 15 residues. The CDR3 reads CASSLVGGGSDEQFF. The CDR3 DNA is TGTGCCAGCAGCTTAGTGGGGGGGGGTAGCGATGAGCAGTTCTTC.

The V and J genes are TRBV7-2 and TRBJ1-2; no firm D call. The CDR3 has 14 amino acids. V was trimmed by 1 base and J by 5 bases, leaving 11 bases between them. Looked up from germline, CDR1 is SGHTA and CDR2 is FQGNSA. This chain's CDR3 is CASSLGADGYGYTF. Here the CDR3 DNA reads TGTGCCAGCAGCTTAGGGGCAGATGGATATGGCTACACCTTC.

The chain combines TRBV14 with TRBJ1-1; D might be TRBD1 (5 bases). CDR1 is SGHDN and CDR2 is FVKESK in the germline V gene. Trimming removed 1 base from V and 3 bases from J, with 12 bases in between. CDR3 size: 15 residues. CDR3 coding DNA: TGTGCCAGCAGCCAAGCAGGGATCGGTGACACTGAAGCTTTCTTT. It encodes CASSQAGIGDTEAFF.

This sequence joins TRBV19 and TRBJ1-5, with 7 bases identical to TRBD1. Per germline, CDR1 LNHDA and CDR2 SQIVND (reference sequence). Unmatched junction bases numbered 14, after V lost 9 bases and J lost 6 bases. This CDR3 spans 15 amino acids. This chain's CDR3 is CASLIRQGIGQPQHF. CDR3 nucleotide sequence: TGTGCCAGCCTTATCCGACAGGGAATTGGTCAGCCCCAGCATTTT.

CDR3 bases: TGTGCCACCAGCAGAGACCCCACGGGTGAAGAGACCCAGTACTTC. The encoded protein is CATSRDPTGEETQYF. The chain recombines TRBV15 with TRBJ2-5; unclear D gene. CDR1 LNHNV and CDR2 YYDKDF come from the germline V gene (reference sequence). The V end was cut by 0 bases, the J end by 3 bases, with 11 bases between. The CDR3 runs 15 residues.

The chain joins TRBV28 to TRBJ2-7; no firm D call. With 6 bases removed from V and 6 bases from J, the gap between germline ends came to 12 bases. Germline V gives CDR1 MDHEN, CDR2 SYDVKM. This CDR3 contains 12 residues. CDR3 loop: CASSLRNCEQYF. CDR3 sequence (DNA): TGTGCCAGCAGCCTGCGCAACTGCGAGCAGTACTTC.

The chain couples TRBV5-6 to TRBJ2-7, with a possible D match to TRBD2 (5 bases). Germline CDR1 reads SGHDT; CDR2 reads YYEEEE. This CDR3 contains 16 residues. V was pared by 5 bases and J by 1 base, with 19 bases between. CDR3 coding DNA: TGTGCCAGCAGACGGGGTCGGGGTCTTGCGTCCTACGAGCAGTACTTC. Translated: CASRRGRGLASYEQYF.

The chain links TRBV5-1 to TRBJ2-1; possibly TRBD1 for D (6 bases). The CDR3 spans 15 residues. Looked up from germline, CDR1 is SGHRS and CDR2 is YFSETQ. V was cut by 4 bases and J by 3 bases, with 14 bases left in between. The CDR3 loop reads CASSGTRNHYNEQFF. For the CDR3, the DNA is TGCGCCAGCAGCGGGACAAGAAACCACTACAATGAGCAGTTCTTC.

V gene TRBV4-1 combines with J gene TRBJ1-1; no clear D gene. V dropped 1 base and J dropped 2 bases, with 17 bases sitting between them. Germline assignment: CDR1 MGHRA and CDR2 YSYEKL. The CDR3 loop spans 17 amino acids. As DNA, the CDR3 is TGCGCCAGCAGCCAAGGGGCGGGCGAGTTGACAAACACTGAAGCTTTCTTT. Translated, it gives CASSQGAGELTNTEAFF.

This chain uses TRBV2 with TRBJ1-1; tentative D call: TRBD1 (5 bases). This CDR3 contains 15 residues. Germline V lookup: CDR1 SNHLY, CDR2 FYNNEI. Trimming took 2 bases from V and 0 from J, leaving 10 bases between them. CDR3 region: CASSERGLMNTEAFF. The CDR3, as DNA: TGTGCCAGCAGTGAAAGGGGCTTAATGAACACTGAAGCTTTCTTT.

This chain uses TRBV18 with TRBJ2-2; possibly TRBD1 for D (6 bases). Germline V gives CDR1 KGHSH, CDR2 LQKENI. Trimming cost V 1 base and J 6 bases, with 12 bases left between them. This CDR3 has 15 residues. The CDR3 nucleotides read TGTGCCAGCTCACCACTTGCCGCAGGGGCCGGGGAGCTGTTTTTT. Translating it yields CASSPLAAGAGELFF.

This clone was detected only once. The chain carries TRBV9 and TRBJ2-3; 11 bases line up with TRBD2. CDR3 length equals 19 residues. Trimming cost V 0 bases and J 2 bases; bases outside gene matches: 11. From germline, CDR1 is SGDLS and CDR2 YYNGEE. CDR3 DNA: TGTGCCAGCAGCGTAGCTCAAGGTCTAGCGGGGGGCGACACAGATACGCAGTATTTT. This sequence encodes CASSVAQGLAGGDTDTQYF. The whole variable domain, remainder taken from reference TRBV9 and TRBJ2-3, is DSGVTQTPKHLITATGQRVTLRCSPRSGDLSVYWYQQSLDQGLQFLIQYYNGEERAKGNILERFSAQQFPDLHSELNLSSLELGDSALYFCASSVAQGLAGGDTDTQYFGPGTRLTVL.

The chain couples TRBV4-3 to TRBJ2-7, with D perhaps matching TRBD1 (5 bases). V was shortened by 0 bases and J by 0 bases, with 9 bases between the two germline ends. Germline CDR1 is LGHNA and CDR2 is YSLEER. CDR3 length equals 15 residues. CDR3 sequence (DNA): TGCGCCAGCAGCCAAGACGGAGACAGCTCCTACGAGCAGTACTTC. It encodes CASSQDGDSSYEQYF.